Detailed here is one T cell receptor beta chain. Its antigen is unidentified. UMI-labeled 5' RACE TRB cDNA libraries were prepared from the cells. TCRdb reworked the 5' RACE reads into one entry per CDR3 protein, no DNA. The sample table sets out about 150,000 distinct CDR3 sequences. These data belong to a study of CXCR3-negative and CXCR3-positive naive CD8 T cells. The CDR3 length is 13 residues. Germline CDR1 KGHDR, CDR2 SFDVKD. Regarding the study as a whole: Comparison of naive CXCR3-negative and CXCR3-positive cells revealed similar TRBV-TRBJ usage, while memory cells differed. CXCR3-positive naive cells carried more hydrophobic TRB CDR3s than CXCR3-negative naive cells did. Much lower diversity was found in memory CD8+ cells, while both naive subsets had comparably high diversity.

Sequencing input: naive CXCR3+ CD8+ T cells from blood. The subset: CD45RO-CCR7+CD27+CD95- naive CD8+ T cells expressing CXCR3 (TNR3+). This chain links TRBV24-1 with TRBJ2-2. This receptor was taken from a human donor in good health. Some clones in this sample may be carry-over from other donors' samples. The CDR3 sequence: CATSATSVWELFF.